This TCR beta chain comes out of a study of blood T cell repertoires in COVID-19. Across the whole study: The analysed material was cDNA or gDNA that came from T cells, B-cell-depleted T cells, or PBMCs.

TCRdb's copy holds only in-frame clones and misses some; the assay was immunoSEQ multiplex PCR. Among 70,000 to 100,000 clones listed, about 89% were seen once. The sequencing sample was made of peripheral blood. The origin of this receptor is a man between 50 and 59 years old with COVID-19, enrolled during active disease.

CDR3 in amino acids: CSASWGKPYEQYF. The DNA of the CDR3 is TGCAGTGCTAGTTGGGGCAAGCCCTACGAGCAGTACTTC. This sequence joins TRBV20-1 and TRBJ2-7, with D possibly matching TRBD1 (5 bases). The length of the CDR3 is 13 residues. Germline CDR1 and CDR2: DFQATT and SNEGSKA (reference sequence). V dropped 3 bases and J dropped 2 bases, with 11 bases sitting between them.